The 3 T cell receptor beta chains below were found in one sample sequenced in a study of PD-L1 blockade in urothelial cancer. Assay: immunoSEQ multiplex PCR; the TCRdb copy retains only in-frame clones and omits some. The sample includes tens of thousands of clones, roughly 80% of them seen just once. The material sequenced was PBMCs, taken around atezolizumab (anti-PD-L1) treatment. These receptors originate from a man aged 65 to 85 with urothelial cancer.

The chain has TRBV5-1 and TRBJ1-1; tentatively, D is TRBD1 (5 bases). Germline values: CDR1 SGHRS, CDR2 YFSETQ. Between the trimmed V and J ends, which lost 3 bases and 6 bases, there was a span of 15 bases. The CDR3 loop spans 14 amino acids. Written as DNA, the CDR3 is TGCGCCAGCAGCTCCGGAGGGACCGACTCTGAAGCTTTCTTT. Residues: CASSSGGTDSEAFF.

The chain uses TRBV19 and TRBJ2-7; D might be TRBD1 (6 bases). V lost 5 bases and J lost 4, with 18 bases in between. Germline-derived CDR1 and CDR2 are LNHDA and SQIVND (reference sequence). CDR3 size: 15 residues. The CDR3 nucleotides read TGTGCCAGTAGTCCTCGGACAGCCGGGGCTTACGAGCAGTACTTC. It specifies CASSPRTAGAYEQYF.

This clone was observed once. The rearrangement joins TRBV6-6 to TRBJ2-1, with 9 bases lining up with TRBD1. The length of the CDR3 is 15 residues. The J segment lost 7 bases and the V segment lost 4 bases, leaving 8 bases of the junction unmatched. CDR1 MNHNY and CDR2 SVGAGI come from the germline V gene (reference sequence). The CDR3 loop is CASSFGQGLGNEQFF. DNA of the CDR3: TGTGCCAGCAGTTTTGGACAGGGGCTAGGGAATGAGCAGTTCTTC.